Given below is one T cell receptor beta chain in context. Its antigen remains unknown. PCR employed 60 Vbeta and 13 Jbeta primers. The method was immunoSEQ multiplex PCR; TCRdb's version includes in-frame clones alone and lacks a portion of them. The repertoire holds 200,000 to 250,000 clones, with roughly 75% as singletons. This sample was taken from a study of cytomegalovirus exposure and HLA in healthy donors. General study points: Reportedly, HLA-A and HLA-B alleles of most subjects were accurately predicted from TCR beta. Listed as cytomegalovirus-associated were more than 150 TCR beta chains. Follow-up analysis found HLA locus-dependent TCR association rates, highest for DRB1 and lowest for HLA-C. In a later analysis, specific HLA alleles were associated with over 15,000 TCR beta sequences at a 0.05 false discovery rate.

Germline CDR1 reads SEHNR; CDR2 reads FQNEAQ (reference sequence). There are 14 residues in the CDR3. Deletions cut 4 bases from V and 6 bases from J, with 13 bases between. This TCR was recovered from a woman aged 25 to 39 in good health and CMV-seronegative. The chain has TRBV7-9 and TRBJ2-1, with D uncertain. Sequenced input: PBMCs. The CDR3 here is CASSWSRSSNEQFF. The CDR3 nucleotides are TGTGCCAGCAGCTGGTCACGGTCTAGCAATGAGCAGTTCTTC.